The 30 T cell receptor beta chains listed next were all sequenced from one sample in a study of OX40 agonist ivuxolimab in advanced cancers. Assay used: immunoSEQ multiplex PCR; TCRdb lists only in-frame clones, some missing. The sample lists approximately 110,000 clones, 85% to 95% occurring once. Source: CD4+ or CD8+ T cells sorted from blood, taken in a trial of the OX40 agonist ivuxolimab. The receptors here all came from an adult with an advanced solid tumor such as melanoma, head and neck, liver or kidney cancer.

As to this clone: Other DNA sequences in this specimen translate into the identical CDR3. The V and J genes are TRBV28 and TRBJ2-7, with D perhaps TRBD2 (5 bases). CDR3 size: 11 residues. Trimming took 3 bases from V and 7 from J, leaving 7 bases between them. CDR1 MDHEN and CDR2 SYDVKM come from the germline V gene. The CDR3 DNA is TGTGCCAGCAGTTTCCCGGGAGAGCAGTACTTC. Translated: CASSFPGEQYF.

The gene calls are TRBV18 and TRBJ2-7, with D possibly matching TRBD1 (6 bases). V lost 6 bases and J lost 0, with 9 bases in between. CDR1 is KGHSH and CDR2 is LQKENI in the germline V gene. The CDR3 runs to 13 residues. In DNA, the CDR3 is TGTGCCAGCTCTTGGACAGCCTCCTACGAGCAGTACTTC. This translates into CASSWTASYEQYF.

The chain carries TRBV28 and TRBJ1-5, with D unclear. V was trimmed by 3 bases and J by 9 bases, leaving 9 bases between them. This CDR3 has 12 amino acids. The germline gives CDR1 MDHEN, CDR2 SYDVKM. Written as DNA, the CDR3 is TGTGCCAGCAGTTTCTCAGCGCCGCCCCAGCATTTT. It is translated as CASSFSAPPQHF.

The chain has TRBV25-1 and TRBJ1-6; no definite D call. V lost 6 bases and J 6 bases, leaving 12 bases between the germline ends. Germline V gives CDR1 MGHDK, CDR2 SYGVNS. The CDR3 consists of 14 residues. The CDR3 reads CASSQTPTNSPLHF. Written as DNA, the CDR3 is TGTGCCAGCAGCCAGACGCCGACTAATTCACCCCTCCACTTT.

The chain combines TRBV6-5 with TRBJ2-7; 8 positions agree with TRBD2. With 0 bases clipped from V and 4 bases from J, the junction kept 5 bases outside the gene matches. The CDR3 runs 15 residues. Germline CDR1 MNHEY, CDR2 SVGAGI. The DNA for the CDR3 is TGTGCCAGCAGTTACTCGGGACTAGAGGGATACGAGCAGTACTTC. Residues: CASSYSGLEGYEQYF.

This chain joins TRBV2 and TRBJ1-5, with TRBD1 as a possible D gene (6 bases). The CDR3 totals 16 residues. Germline V gene lookup returns CDR1 SNHLY and CDR2 FYNNEI. V shed 8 bases and J shed 0 bases, with 17 bases lying between them. This CDR3 reads CASGDRTFYSNQPQHF. For the CDR3, the DNA is TGTGCCAGCGGAGACAGGACCTTTTATAGCAATCAGCCCCAGCATTTT.

This chain links TRBV5-5 with TRBJ2-2; TRBD2 might be the D (6 bases). V lost 4 bases to trimming and J lost 0 bases, with 13 bases between them. Germline V gene data show CDR1 as SGHKS and CDR2 as YYEKEE (reference sequence). The length of the CDR3 is 16 residues. CDR3 sequence (DNA): TGTGCCAGCAGCCCATCAGCGGGCTCGAACACCGGGGAGCTGTTTTTT. This gives the protein CASSPSAGSNTGELFF. The full variable domain, rest sourced from reference TRBV5-5 and TRBJ2-2, is DAGVTQSPTHLIKTRGQQVTLRCSPISGHKSVSWYQQVLGQGPQFIFQYYEKEERGRGNFPDRFSARQFPNYSSELNVNALLLGDSALYLCASSPSAGSNTGELFFGEGSRLTVL.

This chain uses TRBV6-1 with TRBJ2-1; no reliable D call. CDR3 length: 15 residues. From germline, CDR1 is MNHNS and CDR2 SASEGT. V shed 2 bases and J shed 0 bases, with 8 bases lying between them. The CDR3 protein is CASSEQRTSYNEQFF. DNA for the CDR3: TGTGCCAGCAGTGAACAGCGTACCTCCTACAATGAGCAGTTCTTC.

The chain couples TRBV6-5 to TRBJ2-7, with D perhaps TRBD1 (5 bases). Per germline, CDR1 MNHEY and CDR2 SVGAGI. Trimming pared 0 bases from V and 4 bases from J, leaving 13 bases between. The CDR3 is 15 residues long. CDR3 DNA: TGTGCCAGCAGTTACTCGGGGCGGCTTGGATACGAGCAGTACTTC. Translation gives CASSYSGRLGYEQYF.

This chain links TRBV28 with TRBJ2-7; TRBD1 matches 8 bases. Germline-derived CDR1 and CDR2 are MDHEN and SYDVKM. V lost 4 bases to trimming and J lost 2 bases; unmatched junction nucleotides: 4. This CDR3 is 14 amino acids long. The CDR3 nucleotides read TGTGCCAGCAGTTGGCAGGGGGCCGCCTACGAGCAGTACTTC. Translation gives CASSWQGAAYEQYF.

Written as DNA, the CDR3 is TGTGCCAGCAGCTTAGGCATTTACAATGAGCAGTTCTTC. Translation: CASSLGIYNEQFF. J is TRBJ2-1 and V is TRBV11-2; D is uncertain. The germline gives CDR1 SGHAT, CDR2 FQNNGV. The V and J ends lost 1 base and 4 bases respectively, with 5 bases between them. The CDR3 consists of 13 residues.

J is TRBJ2-2 and V is TRBV25-1; 8 nucleotides agree with TRBD1. The CDR3 runs 14 residues. Germline loops: CDR1 MGHDK, CDR2 SYGVNS. Trimming took 4 bases from V and 3 from J; bases not matched to a gene: 1. Here the CDR3 DNA reads TGTGCCAGCAGTGCAGGGGGCGACACCGGGGAGCTGTTTTTT. Protein sequence: CASSAGGDTGELFF.

This chain uses TRBV19 with TRBJ2-3, with D possibly matching TRBD2 (5 bases). The CDR3 has 14 residues. V was pared by 1 base and J by 4 bases, with 9 bases between. Germline V gives CDR1 LNHDA, CDR2 SQIVND (reference sequence). The CDR3 DNA reads as TGTGCCAGTAGTATAGCGGGATGGCCAGATACGCAGTATTTT. It is translated as CASSIAGWPDTQYF.

CDR3 residues: CASSLVEVSLTDTQYF. In DNA form, the CDR3 reads TGCGCCAGCAGCTTGGTCGAAGTGAGTTTAACAGATACGCAGTATTTT. The genes are TRBV5-1 and TRBJ2-3; no clear D. The CDR3 is made up of 16 amino acids. The V and J ends lost 0 bases and 3 bases respectively, with 14 bases between them. Germline CDR1 SGHRS, CDR2 YFSETQ.

This chain uses TRBV27 with TRBJ2-7; 7 bases line up with TRBD1. The junction had 11 bases not matched to a gene; V was cut back by 8 bases and J by 4 bases. The CDR3 consists of 14 residues. The germline gives CDR1 MNHEY, CDR2 SMNVEV (reference sequence). Here the CDR3 reads CASGVQGITYEQYF. The CDR3 DNA reads as TGTGCCAGCGGCGTACAGGGGATCACTTACGAGCAGTACTTC.

V is TRBV12-2 and J is TRBJ1-3; no DNA check was done on the table's D call, TRBD1. TRBV12-2 corresponds to a pseudogene. There are 15 residues in the CDR3. The CDR3 is CASRATGSSGNTIYF. The CDR3 DNA reads TGTGCAAGTCGCGCTACAGGGTCCTCTGGAAACACCATATATTTT.

The chain carries TRBV10-3 and TRBJ1-5; no clear D gene. CDR3 length: 13 amino acids. Germline V lookup: CDR1 ENHRY, CDR2 SYGVKD. Trimming took off 5 bases at V and 5 bases at J, with 10 bases between the two ends. Written as DNA, the CDR3 is TGTGCCATCAGTAAGACCGCAGATCAGCCCCAGCATTTT. This gives the protein CAISKTADQPQHF.

The rearrangement links TRBV9 to TRBJ2-7; 8 positions agree with TRBD2. Per germline, CDR1 SGDLS and CDR2 YYNGEE. V gave up 0 bases and J gave up 6 bases; unmatched junction bases: 11. The CDR3 consists of 16 residues. The DNA for the CDR3 is TGTGCCAGCAGCGTAGGAAGCGGGACTAGGGGCCTCGAGCAGTACTTC. This encodes CASSVGSGTRGLEQYF.

The chain has TRBV10-2 and TRBJ2-2; 8 nucleotides line up with TRBD1. Germline CDR1 and CDR2: WSHSY and SAAADI. The V segment lost 2 bases and the J segment 5 bases; nucleotides outside the gene matches: 7. There are 16 residues in the CDR3. The CDR3: CASSEEAGGLTGELFF. The CDR3 DNA follows: TGCGCCAGCAGTGAGGAGGCAGGGGGCTTGACCGGGGAGCTGTTTTTT.

The chain carries TRBV4-3 and TRBJ2-7, with D possibly being TRBD2 (6 bases). From germline, CDR1 is LGHNA and CDR2 YSLEER. Trimming left V 2 bases short and J 3 bases short, with 17 bases between. The CDR3 spans 16 residues. In nucleotides, the CDR3 is TGCGCCAGCAGCCAATATCCCGGGGGAATTGGCTACGAGCAGTACTTC. It specifies CASSQYPGGIGYEQYF.

The rearrangement links TRBV5-6 to TRBJ1-5; D gene unclear. Germline-derived CDR1 and CDR2 are SGHDT and YYEEEE. With 0 bases removed from V and 0 bases from J, the gap between germline ends came to 4 bases. CDR3 length: 14 residues. The CDR3 here is CASSLGRSNQPQHF. The CDR3, as DNA: TGTGCCAGCAGCTTGGGCCGTAGCAATCAGCCCCAGCATTTT.

J is TRBJ2-1 and V is TRBV4-3; 8 bases agree with TRBD2. This CDR3 is built from 14 residues. After removal of 4 bases from V and 8 bases from J, the junction contained 7 bases not matched to a gene. Germline assignment: CDR1 LGHNA and CDR2 YSLEER. CDR3 nucleotide sequence: TGCGCCAGCAGCCCTACTTCTAGCGGGTATGAGCAGTTCTTC. Translation gives CASSPTSSGYEQFF.

The chain joins TRBV28 to TRBJ2-7, with D maybe TRBD2 (6 bases). The germline V and J ends were trimmed by 4 bases and 7 bases, with 20 bases remaining between them. There are 15 residues in the CDR3. Per germline, CDR1 MDHEN and CDR2 SYDVKM. CDR3 in amino acids: CASSSRRKRLGEQYF. In nucleotides, the CDR3 is TGTGCCAGCAGTTCCCGCCGAAAGAGACTAGGGGAGCAGTACTTC. Full variable domain (outside the CDR3, taken from reference TRBV28 and TRBJ2-7): DVKVTQSSRYLVKRTGEKVFLECVQDMDHENMFWYRQDPGLGLRLIYFSYDVKMKEKGDIPEGYSVSREKKERFSLILESASTNQTSMYLCASSSRRKRLGEQYFGPGTRLTVT.

This clone was seen just once. The gene calls are TRBV7-3 and TRBJ2-2; D is possibly TRBD2 (5 bases). V lost 5 bases, J lost 2 bases, and 18 bases lay in between. This CDR3 comprises 17 residues. Germline V lookup: CDR1 SGHTA, CDR2 FQGTGA. The CDR3 DNA follows: TGTGCCAGCAGCCCGAGCGAGGGCGCCCGTAACACCGGGGAGCTGTTTTTT. Amino acid sequence: CASSPSEGARNTGELFF.

The V call is TRBV7-8, the J call TRBJ1-5; 12 bases align to TRBD1. This CDR3 spans 15 amino acids. Germline V gives CDR1 SGHVS, CDR2 FQNEAQ. V gave up 5 bases and J gave up 6 bases; unmatched junction bases: 5. The CDR3 is CASSPGQGASQPQHF. The CDR3 region has the DNA TGTGCCAGCAGCCCGGGACAGGGGGCATCTCAGCCCCAGCATTTT.

The chain recombines TRBV6-6 with TRBJ1-2, with D possibly matching TRBD1 (5 bases). Germline CDR1 is MNHNY and CDR2 is SVGAGI (reference sequence). The ends were cut back, 4 bases at V and 0 bases at J, with 15 bases in the middle. The CDR3 has 16 residues. In DNA form, the CDR3 reads TGTGCCAGCAGTTTTCGGGGCAGTCAAGCTAACTATGGCTACACCTTC. Its translation is CASSFRGSQANYGYTF.

The chain combines TRBV29-1 with TRBJ2-6; D not resolved. The V gene lost 4 bases and the J gene lost 0 bases, with 4 bases spanning the gap. The CDR3 is made up of 13 amino acids. Germline assignment: CDR1 SQVTM and CDR2 ANQGSEA. The CDR3 is CSVATSGANVLTF. The CDR3 DNA reads as TGCAGCGTTGCCACCTCTGGGGCCAACGTCCTGACTTTC.

The V and J genes are TRBV28 and TRBJ2-2; tentative D call: TRBD1 (5 bases). V lost 4 bases to trimming and J lost 2 bases, with 11 bases between them. Germline loops: CDR1 MDHEN, CDR2 SYDVKM. The CDR3 spans 15 residues. The CDR3 spells CASSSDSTNTGELFF. The CDR3 DNA reads TGTGCCAGCAGTTCCGACAGCACTAACACCGGGGAGCTGTTTTTT.

The rearrangement links TRBV6-6 to TRBJ1-4, with TRBD1 matching over 11 bases. Germline V gives CDR1 MNHNY, CDR2 SVGAGI (reference sequence). This CDR3 spans 16 amino acids. V was clipped by 6 bases and J by 8 bases; unmatched bases: 11. CDR3 protein: CASRLGQGVMWEKLFF. CDR3 sequence (DNA): TGTGCCAGCAGGTTGGGACAGGGGGTAATGTGGGAAAAACTGTTTTTT.

The gene calls are TRBV5-1 and TRBJ2-1; a possible D gene is TRBD2 (6 bases). V was shortened by 0 bases and J by 7 bases, with 17 bases between the two germline ends. The CDR3 loop spans 16 amino acids. The germline gives CDR1 SGHRS, CDR2 YFSETQ. In nucleotides, the CDR3 is TGCGCCAGCAGCTTGGCCGCCGGGAGCTTGGGGAATGAGCAGTTCTTC. It yields the protein CASSLAAGSLGNEQFF.